Presented here are 23 T cell receptor beta chains from one specimen sequenced in a study of identical twins. TCRdb re-analysed the 5' RACE reads in MiXCR, keeping a single row per CDR3 protein. Among approximately 700,000 distinct CDR3 sequences listed, around 6% were seen once. The sequenced sample consisted of naive T cells sorted from blood. The origin of the receptors is a man younger than 30 in good health.

This clonotype was recorded many times. The chain recombines TRBV15 with TRBJ1-4; a possible D gene is TRBD1 (6 bases). V was cut by 1 base and J by 5 bases, with 17 bases left in between. The V gene's germline CDR1 is LNHNV and CDR2 YYDKDF (reference sequence). The CDR3 spans 17 residues. The CDR3 bases are TGTGCCACCAGCAGAGTAGCCGGGACACGGGGGAATGAAAAACTGTTTTTT. Its protein is CATSRVAGTRGNEKLFF.

The sample holds many counts of this clonotype. CDR3 DNA: TGTGCCAGCAGTAACCGGGACCCGGTGGATACGCAGTATTTT. Protein product: CASSNRDPVDTQYF. The V call is TRBV6-5, the J call TRBJ2-3, with D tentatively TRBD1 or TRBD2 (5 bases each). This CDR3 is 14 amino acids long. Trimming shortened V by 5 bases and J by 6 bases, and 15 bases separated the two germline ends. Per the germline V gene, CDR1 is MNHEY and CDR2 is SVGAGI.

The rearrangement links TRBV10-3 to TRBJ1-1; 7 nucleotides line up with TRBD1. Losses at the gene ends were 6 bases for V and 2 bases for J; bases not matched to a gene: 3. This CDR3 is built from 13 residues. The V gene's germline CDR1 is ENHRY and CDR2 SYGVKD. The DNA of the CDR3 is TGTGCCATCAGAGGACAGGAAAACACTGAAGCTTTCTTT. This codes for CAIRGQENTEAFF.

This clonotype was counted at least ten times. V gene TRBV4-3 combines with J gene TRBJ2-7, with D perhaps assigned TRBD1 or TRBD2 (5 bases each). The length of the CDR3 is 13 residues. Trimming removed 0 bases from V and 5 bases from J, with 8 bases in between. Germline V CDR1 and CDR2: LGHNA, YSLEER. The CDR3 sequence: CASSQERGDEQYF. The DNA for the CDR3 is TGCGCCAGCAGCCAAGAGAGGGGCGACGAGCAGTACTTC.

This clonotype has only a few counts. V and J are TRBV5-5 and TRBJ2-1, with 7 bases aligning to TRBD2. Germline V gene lookup returns CDR1 SGHKS and CDR2 YYEKEE (reference sequence). The CDR3 extends over 15 amino acids. Trimming at V came to 2 bases and at J to 5 bases, leaving 7 bases not matched to a gene. The CDR3 here is CASSFVGGPDNEQFF. CDR3 DNA sequence: TGTGCCAGCAGCTTCGTGGGAGGGCCTGACAATGAGCAGTTCTTC.

This clonotype was observed many times. The chain employs TRBV20-1 and TRBJ1-6, with a tentative D call TRBD1 (5 bases). Trimming shortened V by 0 bases and J by 9 bases, and 9 bases separated the two germline ends. The germline V gene has CDR1 DFQATT and CDR2 SNEGSKA (reference sequence). This CDR3 is 13 amino acids long. For the CDR3, the DNA is TGCAGTGCTAGAGATCGGGGGGGTTCACCCCTCCACTTT. It encodes CSARDRGGSPLHF.

The chain links TRBV9 to TRBJ1-6; D uncertain. Trimming took off 0 bases at V and 4 bases at J, with 5 bases between the two ends. Germline CDR1 and CDR2: SGDLS and YYNGEE. This CDR3 region has 14 residues. Here the CDR3 reads CASSVAEYNSPLHF. The CDR3, as DNA: TGTGCCAGCAGCGTAGCAGAGTATAATTCACCCCTCCACTTT.

In its sample, this clonotype was seen a few times. This sequence joins TRBV6-2 or TRBV6-3 and TRBJ2-5; 7 bases agree with TRBD2. This CDR3 is 13 amino acids long. V was clipped by 6 bases and J by 3 bases; unmatched bases: 4. Germline CDR1 MNHEY, CDR2 SVGEGT. The CDR3, as DNA: TGTGCCAGCAGACGGCTAGCGGAAGAGACCCAGTACTTC. Its translation: CASRRLAEETQYF.

This clonotype was found a few times. This rearrangement joins TRBV6-1 to TRBJ2-2; D possibly corresponds to TRBD2 (6 bases). Germline V gives CDR1 MNHNS, CDR2 SASEGT. This CDR3 comprises 17 residues. V lost 8 bases, J lost 2 bases, and 21 bases lay in between. CDR3 DNA sequence: TGTGCCAGCTATTCCTTCGCGGGATCCGTAAACACCGGGGAGCTGTTTTTT. Translated: CASYSFAGSVNTGELFF.

In this sample, this clonotype turned up many times. The chain is built from TRBV7-2 and TRBJ2-4; TRBD2 is a possible D gene (5 bases). V was pared by 8 bases and J by 3 bases, with 11 bases between. The CDR3 is made up of 13 amino acids. Germline loops: CDR1 SGHTA, CDR2 FQGNSA. The CDR3, as DNA: TGTGCCAGCTCGGGGTTGCTCAAAAACATTCAGTACTTC. Protein: CASSGLLKNIQYF.

This clonotype was seen repeatedly, ten times or more. The V gene is TRBV7-6, the J gene TRBJ2-3; 9 nucleotides line up with TRBD2. Germline CDR1 reads SGHVS; CDR2 reads FNYEAQ. The trim removed 3 bases at V and 3 bases at J, leaving 7 bases unmatched. The length of the CDR3 is 16 residues. The CDR3 DNA is TGTGCCAGCAGCTTGCTAGCGGGACTAGGGACAGATACGCAGTATTTT. Translating it yields CASSLLAGLGTDTQYF.

This clonotype was counted ten times or more. The chain links TRBV9 to TRBJ2-1; 8 bases map to TRBD2. The germline CDR1 and CDR2 sequences are SGDLS and YYNGEE. The junction had 7 bases not matched to a gene; V was cut back by 0 bases and J by 8 bases. The CDR3 runs to 15 residues. The CDR3 spells CASSVDQRESHEQFF. CDR3 sequence (DNA): TGTGCCAGCAGCGTAGATCAGCGGGAGTCCCATGAGCAGTTCTTC.

This clonotype was detected many times. The genes are TRBV7-6 and TRBJ2-1, with 7 bases matching TRBD2. Germline CDR1 reads SGHVS; CDR2 reads FNYEAQ. The CDR3 contains 16 residues. V lost 5 bases and J lost 4; bases outside the gene matches: 11. CDR3 in DNA: TGTGCCAGCAGCCCCCTGGGCGGGAGAACGTACAATGAGCAGTTCTTC. Its translation is CASSPLGGRTYNEQFF.

This clonotype has ten or more counts. V gene TRBV5-1 combines with J gene TRBJ2-7; D is perhaps TRBD2 (5 bases). CDR3 size: 13 residues. Trimming shortened V by 0 bases and J by 4 bases, and 8 bases separated the two germline ends. Germline V gives CDR1 SGHRS, CDR2 YFSETQ. Written as DNA, the CDR3 is TGCGCCAGCAGCTTGGCCAGGACTTACGAGCAGTACTTC. This encodes CASSLARTYEQYF. The entire variable domain, with the rest obtained from reference TRBV5-1 and TRBJ2-7, is as follows: KAGVTQTPRYLIKTRGQQVTLSCSPISGHRSVSWYQQTPGQGLQFLFEYFSETQRNKGNFPGRFSGRQFSNSRSEMNVSTLELGDSALYLCASSLARTYEQYFGPGTRLTVT.

This clonotype was detected ten times or more. V is TRBV29-1 and J is TRBJ2-1; D is perhaps TRBD1 or TRBD2 (5 bases each). Deletions cut 6 bases from V and 6 bases from J, with 21 bases between. The CDR3 has 15 amino acids. In germline, CDR1 is SQVTM, CDR2 ANQGSEA. DNA for the CDR3: TGCAGCGTCTCAGGGAGAATGGTCGAAGTCAATGAGCAGTTCTTC. Protein: CSVSGRMVEVNEQFF.

This clonotype was observed a few times. The rearrangement uses TRBV7-9 and TRBJ1-1; 7 bases fit TRBD1. Germline V gene lookup returns CDR1 SEHNR and CDR2 FQNEAQ (reference sequence). With 5 bases clipped from V and 1 base from J, the junction kept 10 bases outside the gene matches. CDR3 length equals 16 residues. The CDR3 protein is CASSGALGTENTEAFF. The DNA for the CDR3 is TGTGCCAGCAGCGGAGCGCTGGGGACAGAGAACACTGAAGCTTTCTTT.

The J gene is TRBJ1-3, the V gene TRBV4-1, with D possibly being TRBD1 (6 bases). V was trimmed by 0 bases and J by 4 bases, leaving 10 bases between them. Germline CDR1 MGHRA, CDR2 YSYEKL. The CDR3 has 15 residues. The CDR3 spells CASSQETGYGNTIYF. CDR3 DNA sequence: TGCGCCAGCAGCCAAGAGACAGGTTACGGAAACACCATATATTTT.

This clonotype was detected ten times or more. The chain couples TRBV6-5 to TRBJ1-3; D ambiguous. Germline V CDR1 and CDR2: MNHEY, SVGAGI. V lost 0 bases to trimming and J lost 0 bases, with 18 bases between them. The CDR3 consists of 19 residues. The CDR3 sequence: CASSYSDFIRAPSGNTIYF. CDR3 in DNA: TGTGCCAGCAGTTACTCGGACTTTATTAGGGCTCCCTCTGGAAACACCATATATTTT.

The chain uses TRBV6-5 and TRBJ2-5; D might be TRBD1 (5 bases). Germline V lookup: CDR1 MNHEY, CDR2 SVGAGI. The CDR3 contains 14 residues. V shed 2 bases and J shed 3 bases, with 10 bases lying between them. CDR3 loop: CASSYGVREETQYF. The CDR3 coding sequence is TGTGCCAGCAGTTACGGCGTCAGGGAAGAGACCCAGTACTTC.

This rearrangement joins TRBV30 to TRBJ2-1; TRBD2 matches at 8 bases. CDR3 size: 14 residues. J was trimmed by 2 bases and V by 3 bases; bases with no gene match: 3. CDR1 is GTSNPN and CDR2 is SVGIG in the germline V gene (reference sequence). CDR3 DNA sequence: TGTGCCTGGAGAGGACTAGCCACCTACAATGAGCAGTTCTTC. Its protein is CAWRGLATYNEQFF.

This clonotype was seen many times. This chain joins TRBV12-3 or TRBV12-4 and TRBJ2-7, with D tentatively TRBD1 (6 bases). The CDR3 extends over 15 amino acids. Deletions cut 5 bases from V and 9 bases from J, with 23 bases between. The CDR3 region is CASSDRRLSPRGQYV. The DNA for the CDR3 is TGTGCCAGCAGTGACAGGAGACTGAGTCCCCGCGGGCAGTACGTC.

At least ten counts were recorded for this clonotype. The DNA of the CDR3 is TGCAGCGTGGTCTTTGGAGATGAGCAGTTCTTC. Its translation is CSVVFGDEQFF. The chain is built from TRBV29-1 and TRBJ2-1; no firm D call. The length of the CDR3 is 11 residues. Germline lookup yields CDR1 SQVTM and CDR2 ANQGSEA. Trimming removed 6 bases at V and 8 bases at J, with 11 bases between.

The sample holds many counts of this clonotype. The chain recombines TRBV18 with TRBJ2-5; no definite D call. From germline, CDR1 is KGHSH and CDR2 LQKENI. V was pared by 0 bases and J by 2 bases, with 10 bases between. This CDR3 is 15 amino acids long. The CDR3 spells CASSPPGRPQETQYF. The CDR3, as DNA: TGTGCCAGCTCACCACCTGGGCGACCACAAGAGACCCAGTACTTC. Full variable domain (outside the CDR3, taken from reference TRBV18 and TRBJ2-5): NAGVMQNPRHLVRRRGQEARLRCSPMKGHSHVYWYRQLPEEGLKFMVYLQKENIIDESGMPKERFSAEFPKEGPSILRIQQVVRGDSAAYFCASSPPGRPQETQYFGPGTRLLVL.